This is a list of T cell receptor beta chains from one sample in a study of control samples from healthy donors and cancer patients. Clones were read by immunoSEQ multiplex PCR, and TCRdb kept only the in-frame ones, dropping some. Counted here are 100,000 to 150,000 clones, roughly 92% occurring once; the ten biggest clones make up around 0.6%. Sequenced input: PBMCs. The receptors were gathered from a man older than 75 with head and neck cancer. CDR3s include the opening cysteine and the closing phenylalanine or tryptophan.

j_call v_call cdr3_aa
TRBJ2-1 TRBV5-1 CASSLGGGPYNEQFF
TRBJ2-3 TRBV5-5 CASRVIAGLATDTQYF
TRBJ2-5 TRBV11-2 CASSLETVAAKTQYF
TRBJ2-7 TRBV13 CASSLDVLVRRGTGEQYF
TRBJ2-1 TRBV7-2 CASSADEGLEQFF
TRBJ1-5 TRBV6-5 CASSKTVRGPQHF
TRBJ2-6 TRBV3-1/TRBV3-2 CASSQAGTGANVLTF
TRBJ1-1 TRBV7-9 CASSPSGGRRNTEAFF
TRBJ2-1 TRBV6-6 CASSQLPINLGPPKDNEQFF
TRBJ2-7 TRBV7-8 CASSPRGAGVLSSYEQYF
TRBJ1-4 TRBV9 CASSPWPAATNEKLFF
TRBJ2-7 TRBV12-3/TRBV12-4 CASQGGGMYEQYF
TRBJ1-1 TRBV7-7 CASSLGEGDTEAFF
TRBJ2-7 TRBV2 CASSVLRGVTYEQYF
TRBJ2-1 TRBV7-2 CASSLGIGINEQFF
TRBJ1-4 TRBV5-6 CASSSQGGREKLFF
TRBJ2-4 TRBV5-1 CASSLEGQGLNIQYF
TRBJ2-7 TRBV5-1 CASSFQGIGNEQYF
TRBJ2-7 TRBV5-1 CASSLQSRYEQYF
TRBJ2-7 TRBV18 CASSPLQVGSHEQYF
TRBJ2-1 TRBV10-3 CAISQTSDEQFF
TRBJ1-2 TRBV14 CASSPLILDGYTF
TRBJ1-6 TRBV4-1 CASSQEPSVAASSPLHF
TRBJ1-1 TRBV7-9 CASNRGNTEAFF
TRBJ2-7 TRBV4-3 CASSQGDRTYEQYF
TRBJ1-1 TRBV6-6 CASRRPLTDEAFF